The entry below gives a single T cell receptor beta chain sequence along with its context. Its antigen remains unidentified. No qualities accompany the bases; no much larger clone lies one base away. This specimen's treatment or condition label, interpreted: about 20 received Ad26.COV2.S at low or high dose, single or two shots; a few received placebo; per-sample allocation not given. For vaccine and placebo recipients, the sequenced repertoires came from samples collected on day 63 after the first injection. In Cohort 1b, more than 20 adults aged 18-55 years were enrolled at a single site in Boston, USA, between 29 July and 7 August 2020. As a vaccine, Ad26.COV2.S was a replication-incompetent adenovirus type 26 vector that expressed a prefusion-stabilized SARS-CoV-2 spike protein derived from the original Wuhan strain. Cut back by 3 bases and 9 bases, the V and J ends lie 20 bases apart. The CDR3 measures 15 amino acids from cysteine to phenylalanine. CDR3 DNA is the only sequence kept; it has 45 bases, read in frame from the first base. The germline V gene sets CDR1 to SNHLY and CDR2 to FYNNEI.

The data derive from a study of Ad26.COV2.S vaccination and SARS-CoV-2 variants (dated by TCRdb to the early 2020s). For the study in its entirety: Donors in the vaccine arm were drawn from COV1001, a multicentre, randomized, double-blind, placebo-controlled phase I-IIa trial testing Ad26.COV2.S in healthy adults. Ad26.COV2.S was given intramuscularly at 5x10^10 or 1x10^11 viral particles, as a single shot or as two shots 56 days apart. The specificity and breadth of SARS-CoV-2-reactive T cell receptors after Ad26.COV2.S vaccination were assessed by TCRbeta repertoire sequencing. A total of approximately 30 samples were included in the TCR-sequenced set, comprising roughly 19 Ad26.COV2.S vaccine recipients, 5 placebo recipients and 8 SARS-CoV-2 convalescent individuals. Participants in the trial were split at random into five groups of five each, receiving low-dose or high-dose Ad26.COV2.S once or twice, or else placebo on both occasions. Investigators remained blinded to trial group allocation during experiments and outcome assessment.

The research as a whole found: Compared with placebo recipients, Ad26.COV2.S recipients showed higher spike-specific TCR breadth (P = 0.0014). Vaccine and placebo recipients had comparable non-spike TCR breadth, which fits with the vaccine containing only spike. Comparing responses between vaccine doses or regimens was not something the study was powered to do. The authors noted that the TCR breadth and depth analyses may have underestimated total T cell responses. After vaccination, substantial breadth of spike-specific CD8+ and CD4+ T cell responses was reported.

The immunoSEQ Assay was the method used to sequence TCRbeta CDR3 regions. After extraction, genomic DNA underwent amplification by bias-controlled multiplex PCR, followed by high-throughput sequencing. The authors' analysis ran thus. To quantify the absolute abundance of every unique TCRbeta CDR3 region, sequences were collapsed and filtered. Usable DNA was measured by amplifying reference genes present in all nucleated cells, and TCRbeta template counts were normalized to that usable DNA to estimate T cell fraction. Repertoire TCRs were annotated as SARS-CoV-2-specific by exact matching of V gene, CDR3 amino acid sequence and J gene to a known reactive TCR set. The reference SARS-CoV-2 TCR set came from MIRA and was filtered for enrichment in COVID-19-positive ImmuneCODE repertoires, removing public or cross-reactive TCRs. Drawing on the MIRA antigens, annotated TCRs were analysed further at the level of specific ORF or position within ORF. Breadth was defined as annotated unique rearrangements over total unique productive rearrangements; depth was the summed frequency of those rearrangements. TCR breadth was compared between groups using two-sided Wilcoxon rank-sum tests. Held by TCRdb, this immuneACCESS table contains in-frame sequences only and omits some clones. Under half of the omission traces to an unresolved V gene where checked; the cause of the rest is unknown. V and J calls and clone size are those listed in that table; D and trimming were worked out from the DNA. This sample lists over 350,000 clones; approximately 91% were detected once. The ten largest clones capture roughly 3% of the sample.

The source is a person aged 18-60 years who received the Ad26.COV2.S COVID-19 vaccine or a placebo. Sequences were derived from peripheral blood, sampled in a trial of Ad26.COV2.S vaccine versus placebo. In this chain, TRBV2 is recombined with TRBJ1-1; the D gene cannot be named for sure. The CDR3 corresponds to CASSEAKFRVLKAFF. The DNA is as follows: TGTGCCAGCAGTGAGGCGAAATTCCGGGTCCTCAAAGCTTTCTTT.